The 15 T cell receptor beta chains below were found in one sample sequenced in a study of post-analysis software for immune sequencing data. Unique-molecular-identifier-tagged TCR beta cDNA libraries were used. One entry per CDR3 protein results from TCRdb running MiXCR on the PCR reads. The data show roughly 870,000 distinct CDR3 sequences, approximately 50% seen once. Regarding the study as a whole: Patients used a few TRBV segments, including TRBV5-6, TRBV5-1 and TRBV20-1, more often than controls.

Their recognized antigens are unknown. The sequenced sample consisted of blood. The receptors were gathered from a girl between 10 and 17 years old with multiple sclerosis.

The CDR3 loop reads CASSLVGLRRAESKDTQYF. CDR3 coding DNA: TGTGCCAGCAGCTTAGTGGGTCTAAGGCGGGCAGAGTCAAAAGATACGCAGTATTTT. The chain employs TRBV7-8 and TRBJ2-3; the D gene is possibly TRBD2 (5 bases). CDR3 length: 19 amino acids. CDR1 is SGHVS and CDR2 is FQNEAQ in the germline V gene. Trimming left V 1 base short and J 5 bases short, with 25 bases between.

The CDR3 nucleotides read TGTGCCAGCAGCCAGACGGGAGCCTCCTACAATGAGCAGTTCTTC. It yields the protein CASSQTGASYNEQFF. The V and J genes are TRBV12-3 or TRBV12-4 and TRBJ2-1; D may be TRBD2 (6 bases). The V end lost 6 bases, the J end lost 0 bases, and 12 bases lay between the germline ends. This CDR3 is 15 amino acids long.

V and J are TRBV5-4 and TRBJ1-2; D is undetermined. Germline V gives CDR1 SGHNT, CDR2 YYREEE (reference sequence). Trimming stripped 2 bases from V and 4 bases from J, with 9 bases between. The CDR3 contains 13 residues. Here the CDR3 reads CASSLSSPYGYTF. DNA of the CDR3: TGTGCCAGCAGCTTATCCAGCCCCTATGGCTACACCTTC.

The chain has TRBV12-3 or TRBV12-4 and TRBJ1-1; D remains unclear. Deletions cut 6 bases from V and 5 bases from J, with 13 bases between. There are 13 residues in the CDR3. The chain's CDR3 is CASSPRRRTEAFF. In DNA form, the CDR3 reads TGTGCCAGCAGCCCTCGTCGTAGGACTGAAGCTTTCTTT.

This rearrangement joins TRBV12-3 or TRBV12-4 to TRBJ1-1; D is undetermined. V was shortened by 0 bases and J by 6 bases, with 5 bases between the two germline ends. The CDR3 loop spans 12 amino acids. In DNA form, the CDR3 reads TGTGCCAGCAGTTTAGCGCAGGCTGAAGCTTTCTTT. It codes for CASSLAQAEAFF.

The rearrangement links TRBV4-1 to TRBJ2-7, with D tentatively TRBD2 (6 bases). The CDR3 runs 19 residues. Germline V CDR1 and CDR2: MGHRA, YSYEKL. The germline V and J ends were trimmed by 4 bases and 1 base, with 26 bases remaining between them. The CDR3 sequence: CASSRLARLSSAVSYEQYF. The CDR3 DNA sequence: TGCGCCAGCAGCCGACTCGCCAGGTTGTCTAGCGCCGTATCCTACGAGCAGTACTTC.

CDR3 nucleotides: TGCAGCGTTGAAGGGACTCCGGACCGAACCCAAGAGACCCAGTACTTC. Encoded protein: CSVEGTPDRTQETQYF. This chain links TRBV29-1 with TRBJ2-5; D may be TRBD2 (5 bases). The V end was cut by 1 base, the J end by 1 base, with 16 bases between. Germline-derived CDR1 and CDR2 are SQVTM and ANQGSEA. CDR3 length equals 16 residues.

The chain links TRBV4-1 to TRBJ2-7; D remains ambiguous. The germline V gene has CDR1 MGHRA and CDR2 YSYEKL. The CDR3 has 14 residues. V was cut by 0 bases and J by 5 bases, with 11 bases left in between. The CDR3 reads CASSQERWSHEQYF. The CDR3, as DNA: TGCGCCAGCAGCCAAGAACGTTGGTCCCACGAGCAGTACTTC.

This chain uses TRBV29-1 with TRBJ2-7; 8 positions match TRBD1. The J call could be wrong; TRBJ2-5 is a better fit for the DNA end. The CDR3 covers 15 residues. Germline CDR1 and CDR2: SQVTM and ANQGSEA. The CDR3 coding sequence is TGCAGCGTTGATCCAGGCGCAGGGGGCTTGGAGACCCAGTACTTC. This translates into CSVDPGAGGLETQYF.

This chain joins TRBV6-6 and TRBJ2-1; the match to TRBD2 covers 9 bases. V shed 5 bases and J 5 bases; nucleotides not matched to a gene: 4. The germline V gene has CDR1 MNHNY and CDR2 SVGAGI (reference sequence). The CDR3 has 14 residues. For the CDR3, the DNA is TGTGCCAGCAGTGGGCGGACTAGCGACAATGAGCAGTTCTTC. Protein product: CASSGRTSDNEQFF.

In its sample, this clonotype was seen many times. The CDR3 DNA sequence: TGTGCCACCAGCAGCTATGGCTCTGGGGCCAACGTCCTGACTTTC. Amino acid sequence: CATSSYGSGANVLTF. The chain couples TRBV15 to TRBJ2-6, with D hard to call. The V and J ends lost 3 bases and 0 bases respectively, with 6 bases between them. Germline assignment: CDR1 LNHNV and CDR2 YYDKDF (reference sequence). This CDR3 has 15 amino acids.

This chain connects TRBV3-1 to TRBJ2-5; the match to TRBD2 covers 8 bases. Germline CDR1 reads LGHDT; CDR2 reads YNNKEL (reference sequence). V lost 5 bases and J lost 4; bases outside the gene matches: 9. The CDR3 extends over 15 amino acids. Here the CDR3 reads CASSGRGGLRETQYF. In DNA, the CDR3 is TGTGCCAGCAGCGGCCGGGGGGGCCTGAGAGAGACCCAGTACTTC.

This clonotype appeared a few times. This sequence joins TRBV5-6 and TRBJ2-5; D gene uncertain. The CDR3 totals 11 residues. With 4 bases removed from V and 5 bases from J, the gap between germline ends came to 6 bases. Germline CDR1 SGHDT, CDR2 YYEEEE. CDR3 bases: TGTGCCAGCAGCATTGAGGAGACCCAGTACTTC. This gives the protein CASSIEETQYF.

The genes are TRBV5-1 and TRBJ1-2; 9 bases fit TRBD1. The V gene end was trimmed by 4 bases and the J gene end by 2 bases; junction bases not matched to a gene: 6. Germline V gene lookup returns CDR1 SGHRS and CDR2 YFSETQ. CDR3 length: 15 residues. CDR3 DNA sequence: TGCGCCAGCAGCCCCGGGGACAGGGAAAACTATGGCTACACCTTC. Encoded protein: CASSPGDRENYGYTF. The variable domain in full, with the rest retrieved from reference TRBV5-1 and TRBJ1-2, is KAGVTQTPRYLIKTRGQQVTLSCSPISGHRSVSWYQQTPGQGLQFLFEYFSETQRNKGNFPGRFSGRQFSNSRSEMNVSTLELGDSALYLCASSPGDRENYGYTFGSGTRLTVV.

The chain joins TRBV2 to TRBJ2-1; 9 bases are shared with TRBD1. Germline V gene data show CDR1 as SNHLY and CDR2 as FYNNEI. The length of the CDR3 is 11 residues. The V segment lost 4 bases and the J segment 15 bases; nucleotides outside the gene matches: 4. CDR3: CASSVTGGPFF. In DNA, the CDR3 is TGTGCCAGCAGTGTGACAGGGGGTCCGTTCTTC.